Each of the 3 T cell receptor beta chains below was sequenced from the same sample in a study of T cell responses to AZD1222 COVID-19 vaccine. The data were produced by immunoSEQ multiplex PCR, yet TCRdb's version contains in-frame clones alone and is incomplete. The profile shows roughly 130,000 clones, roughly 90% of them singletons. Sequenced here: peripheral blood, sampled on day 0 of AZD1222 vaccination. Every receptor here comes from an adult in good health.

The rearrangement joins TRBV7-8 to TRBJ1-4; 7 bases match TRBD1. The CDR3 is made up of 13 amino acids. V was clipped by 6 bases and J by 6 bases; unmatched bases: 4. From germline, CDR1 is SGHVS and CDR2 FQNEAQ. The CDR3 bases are TGTGCCAGCAGGGACAGGTATCATGAAAAACTGTTTTTT. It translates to CASRDRYHEKLFF.

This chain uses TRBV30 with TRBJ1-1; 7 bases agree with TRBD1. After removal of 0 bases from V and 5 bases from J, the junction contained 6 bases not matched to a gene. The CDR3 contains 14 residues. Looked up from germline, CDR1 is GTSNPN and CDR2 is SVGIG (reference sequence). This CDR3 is CAWSVKGASTEAFF. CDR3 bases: TGTGCCTGGAGTGTAAAGGGGGCAAGTACTGAAGCTTTCTTT.

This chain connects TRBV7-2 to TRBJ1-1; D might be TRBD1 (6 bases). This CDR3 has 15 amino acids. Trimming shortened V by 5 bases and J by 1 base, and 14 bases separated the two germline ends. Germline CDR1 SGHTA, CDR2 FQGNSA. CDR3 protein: CASSGRGGRNTEAFF. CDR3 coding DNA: TGTGCCAGCAGCGGGCGGGGGGGCAGGAACACTGAAGCTTTCTTT.